The 6 T cell receptor beta chains below all came from one sample that was sequenced in a study of OX40 agonist ivuxolimab in advanced cancers. The assay was immunoSEQ multiplex PCR, and TCRdb's table has in-frame clones only and misses some. The sample contains approximately 32,000 clones, roughly 90% of which appear only once. The input for sequencing was CD4+ or CD8+ T cells sorted from blood, taken in a trial of the OX40 agonist ivuxolimab. All receptors come from an adult with an advanced solid tumor such as melanoma, head and neck, liver or kidney cancer.

V usage is TRBV6-6 and J usage is TRBJ1-2, with D possibly TRBD1 on 5 matching bases. V shed 0 bases and J shed 2 bases, with 10 bases lying between them. This CDR3 is built from 15 residues. Per the germline V gene, CDR1 is MNHNY and CDR2 is SVGAGI (reference sequence). The CDR3 spells CASSYSLTANYGYTF. The DNA of the CDR3 is TGTGCCAGCAGTTACTCGTTGACAGCGAACTATGGCTACACCTTC.

This clone has a handful of counts. The rearrangement links TRBV7-3 to TRBJ1-5; D not certain. V gave up 1 base and J gave up 4 bases, with 5 bases separating them. Germline loops: CDR1 SGHTA, CDR2 FQGTGA. The CDR3 extends over 13 amino acids. CDR3: CASSLSPNQPQHF. CDR3 nucleotides: TGTGCCAGCAGCTTAAGTCCAAATCAGCCCCAGCATTTT.

The rearrangement uses TRBV4-3 and TRBJ2-1; no firm D call. Germline V gene lookup returns CDR1 LGHNA and CDR2 YSLEER. Trimming left V 0 bases short and J 10 bases short, with 13 bases between. The CDR3 contains 14 residues. CDR3 residues: CASSQDLGKTEQFF. The CDR3 DNA sequence: TGCGCCAGCAGCCAAGATTTGGGCAAAACCGAGCAGTTCTTC.

V gene TRBV27 combines with J gene TRBJ1-5; D perhaps matches TRBD1 (5 bases). The CDR3 loop spans 19 amino acids. The V end lost 0 bases, the J end lost 2 bases, and 20 bases lay between the germline ends. The V gene's germline CDR1 is MNHEY and CDR2 SMNVEV (reference sequence). In nucleotides, the CDR3 is TGTGCCAGCAGTTTATCGCTAAGGGACGGCCGTTTATGCAATCAGCCCCAGCATTTT. The encoded protein is CASSLSLRDGRLCNQPQHF.

This clone is a singleton in its sample. The chain links TRBV7-9 to TRBJ2-2, with TRBD2 identical over 8 bases. Losses at the gene ends were 3 bases for V and 4 bases for J; bases not matched to a gene: 4. The germline gives CDR1 SEHNR, CDR2 FQNEAQ (reference sequence). The CDR3 is 15 amino acids. This CDR3 reads CASSFREGRTGELFF. The CDR3 DNA follows: TGTGCCAGCAGCTTCCGGGAGGGCCGCACCGGGGAGCTGTTTTTT.

V and J are TRBV27 and TRBJ1-4; TRBD1 is a possible D gene (5 bases). The CDR3 totals 19 residues. CDR1 and CDR2 from the germline V gene are MNHEY and SMNVEV (reference sequence). V was trimmed by 3 bases and J by 1 base, leaving 21 bases between them. The CDR3 sequence: CASSFFRGGEGRTNEKLFF. The DNA for the CDR3 is TGTGCCAGCAGTTTTTTTCGTGGGGGTGAGGGTCGAACTAATGAAAAACTGTTTTTT.